Sequencing of this T cell receptor beta chain was carried out in a study of T-cell reconstitution after alpha-beta-depleted transplantation in children. This clonotype was seen at least ten times. As yet, its antigen is unknown. The CDR3 length is 15 residues. With 0 bases removed from V and 7 bases from J, the gap between germline ends came to 14 bases. Germline values: CDR1 SGDLS, CDR2 YYNGEE. Findings and limits, study-wide: Surviving recipient T cells and thymic progenitors accounted for the high day-60 TCRbeta diversity observed in some patients.

Unique molecular identifiers featured in how the TCRbeta library was prepared. TCRdb reprocessed the PCR reads with MiXCR, giving one entry per CDR3 protein. The sample lists 200,000 to 250,000 distinct CDR3 sequences; 6.5% to 9% were seen once. The specimen was PBMCs, mostly from graft donor cells, collected 180 days after TCRalphabeta/CD19-depleted stem cell transplant. The receptor was derived from a male patient younger than 18 who had a stem cell transplant for acute lymphoblastic leukemia, so the T cells may come from the graft donor. The genes are TRBV9 and TRBJ2-1; weak D call: TRBD2 (6 bases). CDR3 in amino acids: CASSVEGWSGNEQFF. The CDR3 nucleotides are TGTGCCAGCAGCGTAGAAGGGTGGAGCGGGAATGAGCAGTTCTTC. The variable domain in full, completed from reference TRBV9 and TRBJ2-1, reads DSGVTQTPKHLITATGQRVTLRCSPRSGDLSVYWYQQSLDQGLQFLIQYYNGEERAKGNILERFSAQQFPDLHSELNLSSLELGDSALYFCASSVEGWSGNEQFFGPGTRLTVL.